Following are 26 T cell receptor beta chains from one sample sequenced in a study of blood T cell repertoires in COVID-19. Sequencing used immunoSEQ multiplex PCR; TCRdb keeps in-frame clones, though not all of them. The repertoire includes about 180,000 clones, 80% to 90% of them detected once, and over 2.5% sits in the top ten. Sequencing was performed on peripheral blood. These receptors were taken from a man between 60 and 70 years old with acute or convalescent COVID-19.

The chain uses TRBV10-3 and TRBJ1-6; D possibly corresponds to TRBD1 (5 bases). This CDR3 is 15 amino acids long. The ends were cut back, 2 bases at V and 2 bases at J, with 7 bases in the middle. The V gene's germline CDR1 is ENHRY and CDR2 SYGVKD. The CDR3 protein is CAISEGATYNSPLHF. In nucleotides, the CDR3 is TGTGCCATCAGTGAGGGGGCAACCTATAATTCACCCCTCCACTTT.

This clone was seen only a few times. CDR3: CASSLDSYSNQPQHF. DNA of the CDR3: TGTGCCAGCAGCTTAGACAGCTATAGCAATCAGCCCCAGCATTTT. The V call is TRBV7-2, the J call TRBJ1-5, with D unclear. Looked up from germline, CDR1 is SGHTA and CDR2 is FQGNSA. The length of the CDR3 is 15 residues. V shed 1 base and J shed 0 bases, with 7 bases lying between them.

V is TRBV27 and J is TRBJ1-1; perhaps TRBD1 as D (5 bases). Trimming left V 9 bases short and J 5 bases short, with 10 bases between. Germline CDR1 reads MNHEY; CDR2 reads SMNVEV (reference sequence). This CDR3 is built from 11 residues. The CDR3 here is CARGRRTEAFF. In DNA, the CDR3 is TGTGCCAGGGGGCGAAGGACTGAAGCTTTCTTT.

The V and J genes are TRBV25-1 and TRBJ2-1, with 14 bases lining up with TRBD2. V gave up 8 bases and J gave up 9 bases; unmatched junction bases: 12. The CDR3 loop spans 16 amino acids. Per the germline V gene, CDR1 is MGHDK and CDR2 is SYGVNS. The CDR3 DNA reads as TGTGCCAGCGGGACTCCCGGGACTAGCGGGAGTTTTGAGCAGTTCTTC. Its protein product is CASGTPGTSGSFEQFF.

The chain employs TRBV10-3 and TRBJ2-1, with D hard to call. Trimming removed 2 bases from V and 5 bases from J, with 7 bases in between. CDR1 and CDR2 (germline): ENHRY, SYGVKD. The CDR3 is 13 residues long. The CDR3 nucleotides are TGTGCCATCAGTGAGGGCAGAAACAATGAGCAGTTCTTC. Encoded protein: CAISEGRNNEQFF.

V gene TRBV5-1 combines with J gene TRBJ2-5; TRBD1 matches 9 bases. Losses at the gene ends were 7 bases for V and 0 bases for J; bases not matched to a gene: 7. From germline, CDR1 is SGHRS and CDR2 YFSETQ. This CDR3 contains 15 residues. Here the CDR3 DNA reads TGCGCCAGCGCTACAGGGGGCTCCAACCAAGAGACCCAGTACTTC. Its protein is CASATGGSNQETQYF.

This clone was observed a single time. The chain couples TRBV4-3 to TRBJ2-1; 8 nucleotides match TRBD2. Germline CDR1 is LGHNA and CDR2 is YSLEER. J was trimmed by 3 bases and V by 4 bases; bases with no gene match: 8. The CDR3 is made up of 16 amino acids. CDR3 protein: CASSPQAGAIYNEQFF. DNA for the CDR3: TGCGCCAGCAGCCCCCAAGCGGGGGCGATCTACAATGAGCAGTTCTTC.

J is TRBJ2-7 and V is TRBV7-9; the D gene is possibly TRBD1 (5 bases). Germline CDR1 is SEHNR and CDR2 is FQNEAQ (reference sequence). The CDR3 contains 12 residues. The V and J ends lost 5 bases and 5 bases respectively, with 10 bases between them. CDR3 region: CASSKWGDEQYF. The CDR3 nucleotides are TGTGCCAGCAGCAAGTGGGGCGACGAGCAGTACTTC.

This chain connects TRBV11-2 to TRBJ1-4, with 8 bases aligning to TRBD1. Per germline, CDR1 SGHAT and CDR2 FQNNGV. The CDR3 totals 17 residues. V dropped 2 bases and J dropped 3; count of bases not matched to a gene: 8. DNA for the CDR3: TGTGCCAGCAGCTTAACCCCTAACAGGGGGTCTAATGAAAAACTGTTTTTT. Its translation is CASSLTPNRGSNEKLFF.

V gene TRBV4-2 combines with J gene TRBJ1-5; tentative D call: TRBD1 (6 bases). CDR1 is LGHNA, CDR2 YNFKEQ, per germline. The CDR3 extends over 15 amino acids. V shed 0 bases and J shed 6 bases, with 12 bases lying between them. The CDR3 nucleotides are TGTGCCAGCAGCCAAGAAACAGGGAGCGGTCAGCCCCAGCATTTT. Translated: CASSQETGSGQPQHF.

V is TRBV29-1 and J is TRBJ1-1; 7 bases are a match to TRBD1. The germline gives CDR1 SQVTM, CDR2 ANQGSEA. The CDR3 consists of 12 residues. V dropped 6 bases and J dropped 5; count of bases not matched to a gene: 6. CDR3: CSVQGGETEAFF. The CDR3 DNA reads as TGCAGCGTGCAGGGGGGTGAAACTGAAGCTTTCTTT.

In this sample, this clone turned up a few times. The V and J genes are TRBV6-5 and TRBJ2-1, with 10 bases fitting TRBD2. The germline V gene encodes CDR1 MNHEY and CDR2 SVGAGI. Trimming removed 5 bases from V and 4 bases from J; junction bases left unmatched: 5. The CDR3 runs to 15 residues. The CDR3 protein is CASSNSGRWYNEQFF. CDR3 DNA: TGTGCCAGCAGTAATAGCGGGAGGTGGTACAATGAGCAGTTCTTC.

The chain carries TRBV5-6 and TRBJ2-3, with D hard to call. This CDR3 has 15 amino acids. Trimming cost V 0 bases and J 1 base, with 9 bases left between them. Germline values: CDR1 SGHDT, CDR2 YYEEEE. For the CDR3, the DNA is TGTGCCAGCAGCTTGGGGCTGTTGGGCACAGATACGCAGTATTTT. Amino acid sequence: CASSLGLLGTDTQYF. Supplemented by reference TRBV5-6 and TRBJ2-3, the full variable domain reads DAGVTQSPTHLIKTRGQQVTLRCSPKSGHDTVSWYQQALGQGPQFIFQYYEEEERQRGNFPDRFSGHQFPNYSSELNVNALLLGDSALYLCASSLGLLGTDTQYFGPGTRLTVL.

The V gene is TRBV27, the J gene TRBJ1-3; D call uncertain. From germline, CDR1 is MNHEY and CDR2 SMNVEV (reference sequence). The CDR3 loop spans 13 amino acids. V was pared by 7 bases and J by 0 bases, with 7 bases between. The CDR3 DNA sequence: TGTGCCAGCAAGCAAAGCTCTGGAAACACCATATATTTT. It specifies CASKQSSGNTIYF.

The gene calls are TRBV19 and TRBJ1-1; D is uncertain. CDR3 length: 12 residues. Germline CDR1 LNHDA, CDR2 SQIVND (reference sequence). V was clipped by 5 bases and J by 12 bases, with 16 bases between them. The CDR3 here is CASSPLEGRTFF. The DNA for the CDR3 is TGTGCCAGTAGTCCCTTGGAAGGGAGGACTTTCTTT.

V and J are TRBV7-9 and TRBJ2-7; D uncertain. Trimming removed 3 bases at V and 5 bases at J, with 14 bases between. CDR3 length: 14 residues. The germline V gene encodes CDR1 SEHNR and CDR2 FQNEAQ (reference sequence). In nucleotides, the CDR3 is TGTGCCAGCAGCTTGGAGAGCCTAATCGACGAGCAGTACTTC. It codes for CASSLESLIDEQYF.

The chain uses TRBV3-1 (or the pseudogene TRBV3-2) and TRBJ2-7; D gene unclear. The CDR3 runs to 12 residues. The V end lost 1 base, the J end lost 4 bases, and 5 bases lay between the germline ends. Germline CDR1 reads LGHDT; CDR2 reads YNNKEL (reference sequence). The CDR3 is CASSQVYYEQYF. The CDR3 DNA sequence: TGTGCCAGCAGCCAAGTGTATTACGAGCAGTACTTC.

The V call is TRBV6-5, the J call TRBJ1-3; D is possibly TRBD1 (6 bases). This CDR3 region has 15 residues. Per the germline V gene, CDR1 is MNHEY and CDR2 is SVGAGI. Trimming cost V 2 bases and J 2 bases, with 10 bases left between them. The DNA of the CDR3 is TGTGCCAGCAGTTACGGGGGGGCGACTGGAAACACCATATATTTT. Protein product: CASSYGGATGNTIYF.

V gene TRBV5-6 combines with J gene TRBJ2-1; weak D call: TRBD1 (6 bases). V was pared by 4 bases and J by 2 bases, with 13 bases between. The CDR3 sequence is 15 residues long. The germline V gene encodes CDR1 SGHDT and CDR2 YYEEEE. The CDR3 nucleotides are TGTGCCAGCAGCACCAGGGGTTTCGCCTACAATGAGCAGTTCTTC. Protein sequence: CASSTRGFAYNEQFF.

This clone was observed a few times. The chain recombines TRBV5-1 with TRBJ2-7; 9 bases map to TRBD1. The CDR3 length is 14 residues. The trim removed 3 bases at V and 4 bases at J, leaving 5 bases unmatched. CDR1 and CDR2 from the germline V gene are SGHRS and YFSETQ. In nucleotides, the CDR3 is TGCGCCAGCAGCTGGACAGGGGAAGTATACGAGCAGTACTTC. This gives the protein CASSWTGEVYEQYF.

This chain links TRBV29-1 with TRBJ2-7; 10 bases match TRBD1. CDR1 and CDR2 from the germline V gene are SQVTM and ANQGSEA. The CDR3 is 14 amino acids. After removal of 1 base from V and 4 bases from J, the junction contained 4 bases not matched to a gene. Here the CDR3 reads CSVEVRTGGYEQYF. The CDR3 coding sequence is TGCAGCGTTGAAGTCCGGACAGGGGGTTACGAGCAGTACTTC.

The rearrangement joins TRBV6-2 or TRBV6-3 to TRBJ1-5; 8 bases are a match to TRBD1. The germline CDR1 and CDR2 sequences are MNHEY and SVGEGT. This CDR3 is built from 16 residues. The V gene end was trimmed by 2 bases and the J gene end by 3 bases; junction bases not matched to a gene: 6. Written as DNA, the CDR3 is TGTGCCAGCAGTTACCCTAAGACAGGGGACAATCAGCCCCAGCATTTT. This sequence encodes CASSYPKTGDNQPQHF.

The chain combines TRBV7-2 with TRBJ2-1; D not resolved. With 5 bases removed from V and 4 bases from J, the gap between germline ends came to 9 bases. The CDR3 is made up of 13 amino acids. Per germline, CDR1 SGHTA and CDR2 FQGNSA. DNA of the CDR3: TGTGCCAGCAGCGGAGCAGTTTACAATGAGCAGTTCTTC. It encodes CASSGAVYNEQFF.

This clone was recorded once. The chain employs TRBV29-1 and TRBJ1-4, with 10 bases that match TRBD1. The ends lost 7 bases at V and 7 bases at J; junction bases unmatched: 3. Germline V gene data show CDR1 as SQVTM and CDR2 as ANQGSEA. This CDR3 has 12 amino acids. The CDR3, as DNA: TGCAGCGGCCGGGACAGGGGTGAAAAACTGTTTTTT. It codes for CSGRDRGEKLFF.

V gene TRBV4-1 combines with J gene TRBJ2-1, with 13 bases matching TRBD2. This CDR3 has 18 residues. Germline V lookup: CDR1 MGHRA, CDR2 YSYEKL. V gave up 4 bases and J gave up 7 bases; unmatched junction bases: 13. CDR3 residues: CASSPGLAGVLGGNEQFF. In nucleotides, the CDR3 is TGCGCCAGCAGCCCCGGACTAGCGGGAGTATTAGGTGGGAATGAGCAGTTCTTC.

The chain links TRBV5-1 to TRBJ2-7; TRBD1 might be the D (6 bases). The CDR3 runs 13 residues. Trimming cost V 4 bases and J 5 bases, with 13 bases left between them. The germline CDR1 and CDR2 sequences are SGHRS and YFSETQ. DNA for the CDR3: TGCGCCAGCAGCAGCCGATGGACAGACGAGCAGTACTTC. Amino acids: CASSSRWTDEQYF.